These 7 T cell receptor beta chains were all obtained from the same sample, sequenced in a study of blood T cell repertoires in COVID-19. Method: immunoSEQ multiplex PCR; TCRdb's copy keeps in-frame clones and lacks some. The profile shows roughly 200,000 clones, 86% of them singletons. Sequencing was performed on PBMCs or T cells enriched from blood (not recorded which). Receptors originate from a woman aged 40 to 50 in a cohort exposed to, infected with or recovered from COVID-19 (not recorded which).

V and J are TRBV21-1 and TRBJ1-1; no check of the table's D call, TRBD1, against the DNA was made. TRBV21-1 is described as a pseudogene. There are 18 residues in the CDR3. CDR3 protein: CASRGGGRGLEVDTEAFF. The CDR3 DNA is TGTGCCAGCAGGGGCGGGGGCAGGGGGCTAGAAGTGGACACTGAAGCTTTCTTT.

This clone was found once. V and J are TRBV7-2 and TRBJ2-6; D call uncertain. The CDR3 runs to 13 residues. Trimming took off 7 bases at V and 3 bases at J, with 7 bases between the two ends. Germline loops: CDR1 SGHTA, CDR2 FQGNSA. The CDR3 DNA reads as TGTGCCAGCAACCACGGTGGGGCCAACGTCCTGACTTTC. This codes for CASNHGGANVLTF.

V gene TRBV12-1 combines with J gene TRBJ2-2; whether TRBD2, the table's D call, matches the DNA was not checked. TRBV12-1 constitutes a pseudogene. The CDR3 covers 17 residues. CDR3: CASSFRYWRENTGELFF. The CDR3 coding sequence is TGTGCCAGCAGCTTTAGGTATTGGAGAGAGAACACCGGGGAGCTGTTTTTT.

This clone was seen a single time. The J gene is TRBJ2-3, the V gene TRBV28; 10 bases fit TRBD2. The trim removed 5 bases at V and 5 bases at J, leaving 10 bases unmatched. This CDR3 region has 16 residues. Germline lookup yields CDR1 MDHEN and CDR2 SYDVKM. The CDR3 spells CASSQLTSGVKDTQYF. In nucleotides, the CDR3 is TGTGCCAGCAGTCAACTTACTAGCGGGGTCAAAGATACGCAGTATTTT.

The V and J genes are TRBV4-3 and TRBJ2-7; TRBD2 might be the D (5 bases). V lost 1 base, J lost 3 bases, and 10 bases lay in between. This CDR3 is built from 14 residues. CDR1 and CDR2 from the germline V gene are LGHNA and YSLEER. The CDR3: CASSQAGNHYEQYF. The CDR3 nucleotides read TGCGCCAGCAGCCAAGCCGGGAACCACTACGAGCAGTACTTC.

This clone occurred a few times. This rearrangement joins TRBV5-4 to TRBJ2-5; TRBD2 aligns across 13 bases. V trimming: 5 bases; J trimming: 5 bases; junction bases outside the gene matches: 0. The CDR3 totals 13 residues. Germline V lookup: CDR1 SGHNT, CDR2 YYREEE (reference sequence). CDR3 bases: TGTGCCAGCAGGACTAGCGGGGGGGAGACCCAGTACTTC. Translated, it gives CASRTSGGETQYF.

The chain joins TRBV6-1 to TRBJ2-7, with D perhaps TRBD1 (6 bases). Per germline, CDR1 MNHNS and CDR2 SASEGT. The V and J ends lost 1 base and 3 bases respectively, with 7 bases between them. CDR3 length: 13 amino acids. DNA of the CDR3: TGTGCCAGCAGTGAAGTAGGGGGCTACGAGCAGTACTTC. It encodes CASSEVGGYEQYF.